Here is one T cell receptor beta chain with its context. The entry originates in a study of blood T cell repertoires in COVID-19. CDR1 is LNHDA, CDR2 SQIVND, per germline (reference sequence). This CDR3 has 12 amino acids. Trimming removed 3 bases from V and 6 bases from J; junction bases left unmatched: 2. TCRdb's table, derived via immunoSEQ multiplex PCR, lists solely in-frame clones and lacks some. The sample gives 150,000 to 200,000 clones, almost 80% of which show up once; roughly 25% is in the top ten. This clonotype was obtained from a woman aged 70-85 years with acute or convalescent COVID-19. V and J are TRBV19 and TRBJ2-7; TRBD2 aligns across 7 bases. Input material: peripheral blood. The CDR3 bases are TGTGCCAGTAGTATCACGGGGGGCGAGCAGTACTTC. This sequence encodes CASSITGGEQYF.